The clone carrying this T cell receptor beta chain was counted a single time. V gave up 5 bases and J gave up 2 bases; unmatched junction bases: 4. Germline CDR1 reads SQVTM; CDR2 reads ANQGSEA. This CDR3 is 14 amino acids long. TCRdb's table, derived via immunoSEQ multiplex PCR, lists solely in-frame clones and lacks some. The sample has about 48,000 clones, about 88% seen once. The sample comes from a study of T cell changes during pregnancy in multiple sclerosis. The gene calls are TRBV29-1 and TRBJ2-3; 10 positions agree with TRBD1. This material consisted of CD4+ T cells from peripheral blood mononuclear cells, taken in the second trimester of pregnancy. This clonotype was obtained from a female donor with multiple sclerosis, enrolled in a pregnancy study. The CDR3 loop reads CSVKGTGDTDTQYF. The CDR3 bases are TGCAGCGTTAAGGGGACAGGGGACACAGATACGCAGTATTTT.